The 10 T cell receptor beta chains below all came from one sample that was sequenced in a study of T cells in Graves' hyperthyroidism and ophthalmopathy. What was amplified from RNA transcripts were TCR beta CDR3 regions. RT-PCR in the first round (using the HTBI primer set) targeted the TCR CDR3. MiXCR, applied by TCRdb to the multiplex PCR reads, yields one record per CDR3 protein. The sample holds 610,000 or so distinct CDR3 sequences; 46% are singletons and the top ten take around 7.7%. Sequencing used peripheral blood or thyroid tissue (not recorded which). These receptors came from a woman younger than 35 with Graves' hyperthyroidism.

The table lists this clonotype with many counts. The genes are TRBV7-2 and TRBJ1-2; weak D call: TRBD1 (5 bases). The V and J ends lost 1 base and 4 bases respectively, with 7 bases between them. The CDR3 is 13 residues long. In germline, CDR1 is SGHTA, CDR2 FQGNSA. CDR3 region: CASSLGGAYGYTF. DNA for the CDR3: TGTGCCAGCAGCTTAGGAGGGGCCTATGGCTACACCTTC. The entire variable domain, with the rest obtained from reference TRBV7-2 and TRBJ1-2, is as follows: GAGVSQSPSNKVTEKGKDVELRCDPISGHTALYWYRQSLGQGLEFLIYFQGNSAPDKSGLPSDRFSAERTGGSVSTLTIQRTQQEDSAVYLCASSLGGAYGYTFGSGTRLTVV.

This clonotype has only a few counts. V usage is TRBV18 and J usage is TRBJ2-7, with D perhaps matching TRBD1 or TRBD2 (5 bases each). The CDR3 loop spans 13 amino acids. CDR1 is KGHSH and CDR2 is LQKENI in the germline V gene. Trimming cost V 5 bases and J 3 bases, with 11 bases left between them. The CDR3 DNA reads TGTGCCAGCTCATGGGACCGCCTCTACGAGCAGTACTTC. Protein: CASSWDRLYEQYF.

This rearrangement joins TRBV29-1 to TRBJ1-1, with no clear D. V was trimmed by 7 bases and J by 5 bases, leaving 8 bases between them. Per the germline V gene, CDR1 is SQVTM and CDR2 is ANQGSEA. This CDR3 spans 10 amino acids. In nucleotides, the CDR3 is TGCAGCGAGCGGGGAACTGAAGCTTTCTTT. This codes for CSERGTEAFF.

This rearrangement joins TRBV29-1 to TRBJ2-2; D not resolved. The CDR3 consists of 11 residues. From germline, CDR1 is SQVTM and CDR2 ANQGSEA. V was pared by 8 bases and J by 6 bases, with 10 bases between. CDR3: CSSFNAGELFF. The CDR3 DNA reads as TGCAGCAGTTTCAACGCCGGGGAGCTGTTTTTT.

The chain employs TRBV5-8 and TRBJ1-5; D is unclear. Germline V lookup: CDR1 SGHTS, CDR2 YDEGEE. V was clipped by 2 bases and J by 2 bases, with 17 bases between them. The CDR3 loop spans 17 amino acids. This CDR3 reads CASSFKLNPKGNQPQHF. CDR3 nucleotides: TGTGCCAGCAGCTTTAAATTAAACCCAAAAGGCAATCAGCCCCAGCATTTT.

The V gene is TRBV7-7, the J gene TRBJ1-6; TRBD1 agrees at 9 bases. The CDR3 contains 15 residues. Trimming at V came to 3 bases and at J to 8 bases, leaving 5 bases not matched to a gene. Germline V lookup: CDR1 SSHAT, CDR2 FNYEAQ (reference sequence). The CDR3 coding sequence is TGTGCCAGCAGCTTGATGGGGACAGGGTATTCACCCCTCCACTTT. This encodes CASSLMGTGYSPLHF.

This clonotype was seen many times. V usage is TRBV6-5 and J usage is TRBJ1-6; D is unclear. Germline CDR1 reads MNHEY; CDR2 reads SVGAGI. The CDR3 is 15 residues long. Trimming stripped 0 bases from V and 9 bases from J, with 12 bases between. The CDR3 loop reads CASSYSRLSGSPLHF. CDR3 coding DNA: TGTGCCAGCAGTTACTCGCGTCTAAGCGGTTCACCCCTCCACTTT.

This clonotype was observed at least ten times. The V gene is TRBV5-1, the J gene TRBJ1-2; 7 bases map to TRBD1. After removal of 0 bases from V and 1 base from J, the junction contained 18 bases not matched to a gene. Germline CDR1 reads SGHRS; CDR2 reads YFSETQ. This CDR3 has 20 amino acids. This CDR3 reads CASSLARARVQGVVNYGYTF. In DNA form, the CDR3 reads TGCGCCAGCAGCTTGGCCCGCGCGAGGGTCCAGGGGGTGGTTAACTATGGCTACACCTTC.

V is TRBV13 and J is TRBJ1-2, with D perhaps matching TRBD1 (6 bases). CDR3 length: 12 residues. Per the germline V gene, CDR1 is PRHDT and CDR2 is FYEKMQ (reference sequence). The V end lost 8 bases, the J end lost 8 bases, and 15 bases lay between the germline ends. Here the CDR3 reads CASVRGGFGYTF. The CDR3 DNA sequence: TGTGCCAGCGTCCGAGGGGGTTTCGGCTACACCTTC.

Details on this clonotype: At one end, the junction sequence differs from germline, possibly due to a read error. V usage is TRBV7-2 and J usage is TRBJ1-1, with 8 bases that match TRBD1. CDR1 and CDR2 (germline): SGHTA, FQGNSA. The CDR3 extends over 13 amino acids. CDR3 residues: CASSSGGSDEASF. The CDR3 DNA sequence: TGTGCCAGCAGCTCAGGGGGCTCGGATGAAGCTTCCTTT.